A selection of T cell receptor beta chains follows, all from one sample in a study of identical twins. TCRdb reprocessed the 5' RACE reads with MiXCR, giving one entry per CDR3 protein. The sample records fewer than 250,000 distinct CDR3 sequences, around 6.6% being singletons. These data were also filed under a second study, of yellow fever vaccine responses in identical twins.

Sequencing input: memory (CD45RO+) T cells sorted from blood. The receptors were gathered from a woman under 30 in good health. Both conserved end residues are part of each CDR3. Each record gives: J gene, CDR3 length, D gene, clone size, V gene, CDR3 protein, CDR3 DNA. A D gene is named only where the DNA matches it firmly. Rows may omit the clone size; those that give it use once, few, many or a size class.

j_gene: TRBJ2-1
len: 12
d_gene: TRBD1
abundance: many
v_gene: TRBV20-1
CDR3aa: CSARTGGNEQFF
CDR3nt: TGCAGTGCAAGGACAGGGGGGAATGAGCAGTTCTTC

j_gene: TRBJ2-1
len: 16
d_gene: .
abundance: .
v_gene: TRBV7-3
CDR3aa: CATGGEVMSSYNEQFF
CDR3nt: TGCGCGACGGGGGGCGAGGTGATGAGCTCCTACAATGAGCAGTTCTTC

j_gene: TRBJ2-1
len: 10
d_gene: .
abundance: many
v_gene: TRBV29-1
CDR3aa: CSVAHKEQFF
CDR3nt: TGCAGCGTGGCCCATAAAGAGCAGTTCTTC

j_gene: TRBJ1-1
len: 14
d_gene: .
abundance: many
v_gene: TRBV12-3/TRBV12-4
CDR3aa: CASSNREENTEAFF
CDR3nt: TGTGCCAGCAGTAATAGGGAGGAGAACACTGAAGCTTTCTTT

j_gene: TRBJ2-7
len: 14
d_gene: .
abundance: .
v_gene: TRBV18
CDR3aa: CASSPPSRDYEQYF
CDR3nt: TGTGCCAGCTCACCACCATCAAGGGACTACGAGCAGTACTTC

j_gene: TRBJ1-4
len: 18
d_gene: .
abundance: many
v_gene: TRBV10-2
CDR3aa: CASSAAGANDATNEKLFF
CDR3nt: TGCGCCAGCAGTGCGGCAGGTGCAAATGATGCAACTAATGAAAAACTGTTTTTT

j_gene: TRBJ2-2
len: 12
d_gene: .
abundance: many
v_gene: TRBV7-3
CDR3aa: CASSTETGELFF
CDR3nt: TGTGCCAGCAGCACTGAGACCGGGGAGCTGTTTTTT

j_gene: TRBJ2-2
len: 15
d_gene: .
abundance: .
v_gene: TRBV4-1
CDR3aa: CASSRGGTLTGELFF
CDR3nt: TGCGCCAGCAGCCGAGGCGGGACACTTACCGGGGAGCTGTTTTTT

j_gene: TRBJ1-2
len: 14
d_gene: .
abundance: many
v_gene: TRBV12-3/TRBV12-4
CDR3aa: CASSSQGPVDGYTF
CDR3nt: TGTGCCAGCAGTTCCCAGGGTCCCGTGGATGGCTACACCTTC

j_gene: TRBJ2-1
len: 15
d_gene: TRBD2
abundance: .
v_gene: TRBV7-6
CDR3aa: CASSLSRGVNNEQFF
CDR3nt: TGTGCCAGCAGCTTATCCCGGGGGGTTAACAATGAGCAGTTCTTC